The subject of this entry is one T cell receptor beta chain. It has no known antigen specificity. Base quality data are lacking; no much larger clone is found one base away. Donors were under 40 systemically healthy Caucasian individuals from Russia aged roughly 6 to 100 years. Roughly 10 milliliters of peripheral blood were drawn from each donor into EDTA-treated Vacutainer tubes. Ficoll-Paque density-gradient centrifugation was used to isolate PBMCs, with at least 7 million per sample. Total RNA was extracted from PBMCs with Trizol reagent, with at least 6 micrograms obtained per sample. Naive CD45RAhigh/CD27high T cell percentages were measured by flow cytometry on a PBMC aliquot from every donor. This entry comes from a study of blood T cells in healthy people across ages (dated by TCRdb to about 2015). Some background on the complete study: In model experiments, template switching captured about one uniquely barcoded TCR beta cDNA molecule for every two T cells. Using deep sequencing normalized with unique cDNA molecular identifiers, the study measured how TCR beta repertoire diversity changes with age. The donors were split into four age groups: young (average about 15 years), middle-aged (more than 35), aged (about 62) and long-lived (roughly 88). Donors of different ages were randomly distributed across sequencing lanes to avoid experimental bias. The study analyzed two additional independent replicas of 1 million unique cDNA reads from the same blood draw for two donors, one aged 18 to 29 and one aged 80 or older. Overall study results and their limits: Because the CMV infection status of the donors was unknown, age-related changes in expanded clonotypes may potentially have been confounded. Observed TCR beta diversity per million T cells fell roughly linearly with age, and a significant reduction was already apparent by age about 38. Estimates of total diversity based on one million sequenced T cells were regarded as lower bounds and as underestimates. The long-lived group showed more naive CD4+ T cells, fewer expanded clones and increased TCR diversity than the aged group, suggesting age selection. Observed TCR beta diversity correlated strongly with the percentage of naive T cells measured by flow cytometry. Since profiling was done on bulk unsorted PBMCs, naive and antigen-experienced compartments could not be conclusively compared.

Library prep was done by 5' RACE. Sequencer: Illumina HiSeq 2500. A second PCR of roughly 7 to 12 cycles was run with a J-beta primer mix and a sample-barcoded 5' primer. A template-switch 5' adaptor carrying 12 random nucleotides introduced a unique molecular identifier onto each TCR beta cDNA molecule. Each sample yielded at least 2.5 million CDR3-containing paired-end reads. The Mint cDNA synthesis kit, primed by a TRBC-specific oligonucleotide, was used to synthesize first-strand cDNA from all RNA. Following uracil-DNA glycosylase treatment, all cDNA underwent a first 18-cycle PCR with the universal primers M1SS and BC2_uni_R. The original pipeline was this. For normalization, 1 million high-quality reads were randomly selected from each sample, with every read carrying a distinct molecular identifier. Instead of being binned into consensus sequences, reads with shared molecular identifiers were discarded. MiTCR, run with a Q25 quality threshold and the strictest error-elimination algorithm, handled CDR3 identification, clonotype clustering and error correction. A nonparametric unseen species model using Euler transformation provided a lower-bound estimate of total TCR beta diversity. TCRdb took the public reads, trimmed them with fastp at Q25, ran MiXCR for clone calling and kept in-frame beta chains. Identical CDR3 proteins give one entry, which carries the most common genes and DNA. What appears here as the V and J calls and clone size reflects TCRdb's work, not the paper's. A total of 550,000 to 750,000 distinct CDR3 sequences appear in this sample, approximately 21% of them only once. The leading ten clones occupy roughly 3.7% of the sample.

Counted from cysteine to phenylalanine, this CDR3 has 15 amino acids. The only DNA kept is the CDR3, 45 bases in frame from the first base. The CDR1 and CDR2 encoded by the germline V gene are MNHEY and SVGEGT. V is shortened by 2 bases, J by 3 bases, and the region joining them spans 11 bases. Sequencing input: blood. The receptor's source is a man between 70 and 80 years old in good health. This chain is built from TRBV6-2 or TRBV6-3 and TRBJ1-5; TRBD1 might be the D gene, on 5 matching bases. For the CDR3, the sequence is CASSYEGRDNQPQHF. The DNA reads TGTGCCAGCAGTTACGAGGGCAGGGACAATCAGCCCCAGCATTTT.